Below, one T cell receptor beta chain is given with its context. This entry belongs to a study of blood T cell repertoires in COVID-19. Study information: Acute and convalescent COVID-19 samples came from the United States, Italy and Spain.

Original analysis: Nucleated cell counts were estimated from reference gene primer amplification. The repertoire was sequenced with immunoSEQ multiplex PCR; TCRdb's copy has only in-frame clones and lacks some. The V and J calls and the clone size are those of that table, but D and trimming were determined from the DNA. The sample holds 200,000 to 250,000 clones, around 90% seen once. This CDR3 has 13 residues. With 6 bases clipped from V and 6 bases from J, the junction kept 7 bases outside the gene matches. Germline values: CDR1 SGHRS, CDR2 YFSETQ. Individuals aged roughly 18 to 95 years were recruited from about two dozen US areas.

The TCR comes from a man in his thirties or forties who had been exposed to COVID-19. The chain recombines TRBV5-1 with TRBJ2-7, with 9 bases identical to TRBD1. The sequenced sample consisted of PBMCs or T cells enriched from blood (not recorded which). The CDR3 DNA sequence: TGCGCCAGCATGCGGGACAGGGTTGGCGAGCAGTACTTC. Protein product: CASMRDRVGEQYF.